These 26 T cell receptor beta chains originate from one sample sequenced in a study of T cell responses to AZD1222 COVID-19 vaccine. Method: immunoSEQ multiplex PCR; TCRdb's copy keeps in-frame clones and lacks some. Of some 55,000 clones in the sample, 70% to 90% were seen once. Sequenced here: peripheral blood, sampled on day 0 of AZD1222 vaccination. Receptor source: an adult in good health.

This chain connects TRBV18 to TRBJ1-1; no definite D call. The length of the CDR3 is 15 residues. CDR1 is KGHSH, CDR2 LQKENI, per germline. V lost 3 bases to trimming and J lost 5 bases, with 16 bases between them. The CDR3 bases are TGTGCCAGCTCACCTAGGACGGGCGGGTGGACTGAAGCTTTCTTT. Encoded protein: CASSPRTGGWTEAFF.

The rearrangement links TRBV5-1 to TRBJ1-2; D is undetermined. The CDR3 consists of 13 residues. In germline, CDR1 is SGHRS, CDR2 YFSETQ. Trimming cost V 4 bases and J 4 bases, with 11 bases left between them. The CDR3 DNA is TGCGCCAGCAGCCCGGACGGACCCTATGGCTACACCTTC. Its protein product is CASSPDGPYGYTF. Supplemented by reference TRBV5-1 and TRBJ1-2, the full variable domain reads KAGVTQTPRYLIKTRGQQVTLSCSPISGHRSVSWYQQTPGQGLQFLFEYFSETQRNKGNFPGRFSGRQFSNSRSEMNVSTLELGDSALYLCASSPDGPYGYTFGSGTRLTVV.

This chain connects TRBV3-1 (or the pseudogene TRBV3-2) to TRBJ1-1; D remains unclear. The CDR3 loop spans 14 amino acids. V lost 3 bases and J lost 0, with 8 bases in between. Germline lookup yields CDR1 LGHDT and CDR2 YNNKEL (reference sequence). CDR3 protein: CASSHPSVNTEAFF. DNA of the CDR3: TGTGCCAGCAGCCACCCCTCCGTGAACACTGAAGCTTTCTTT.

In this sample, this clone turned up once. The chain combines TRBV2 with TRBJ1-5; D is unresolved. This CDR3 is built from 14 residues. Trimming stripped 6 bases from V and 2 bases from J, with 11 bases between. CDR1 is SNHLY and CDR2 is FYNNEI in the germline V gene. The DNA of the CDR3 is TGTGCCAGCAGGACCCTTACTGGCAATCAGCCCCAGCATTTT. It yields the protein CASRTLTGNQPQHF.

Only a few counts were recorded for this clone. The chain combines TRBV15 with TRBJ2-7, with D possibly TRBD1 on 6 matching bases. V lost 1 base and J 1 base, leaving 11 bases between the germline ends. This CDR3 has 15 residues. Germline-derived CDR1 and CDR2 are LNHNV and YYDKDF (reference sequence). The CDR3 loop is CATSRAAGASYEQYF. In nucleotides, the CDR3 is TGTGCCACCAGCAGAGCGGCAGGGGCTTCCTACGAGCAGTACTTC.

The chain carries TRBV5-1 and TRBJ2-5; TRBD2 aligns across 7 bases. With V trimmed by 4 bases and J by 5 bases, 8 bases remained unmatched. The V gene's germline CDR1 is SGHRS and CDR2 YFSETQ. This CDR3 is 14 amino acids long. The CDR3 DNA reads TGCGCCAGCAGCCTAGACGGTAGCGGGGAGACCCAGTACTTC. As protein: CASSLDGSGETQYF. Together with reference TRBV5-1 and TRBJ2-5, the CDR3 gives the full variable domain: KAGVTQTPRYLIKTRGQQVTLSCSPISGHRSVSWYQQTPGQGLQFLFEYFSETQRNKGNFPGRFSGRQFSNSRSEMNVSTLELGDSALYLCASSLDGSGETQYFGPGTRLLVL.

This chain uses TRBV6-2 or TRBV6-3 with TRBJ1-1; D is unclear. Germline V CDR1 and CDR2: MNHEY, SVGEGT. The CDR3 has 13 amino acids. The V end was cut by 5 bases, the J end by 6 bases, with 13 bases between. The CDR3 reads CASSPSAGPEAFF. The CDR3 DNA is TGTGCCAGCAGTCCCTCCGCGGGTCCTGAAGCTTTCTTT.

This chain joins TRBV27 and TRBJ1-6; D call uncertain. The V gene lost 2 bases and the J gene lost 7 bases, with 6 bases spanning the gap. The CDR3 covers 13 residues. Per the germline V gene, CDR1 is MNHEY and CDR2 is SMNVEV (reference sequence). CDR3 bases: TGTGCCAGCAGTTTACGGCACAATTCACCCCTCCACTTT. Encoded protein: CASSLRHNSPLHF.

The chain employs TRBV6-5 and TRBJ2-7; D might be TRBD1 (5 bases). The CDR3 sequence is 13 residues long. Germline V gives CDR1 MNHEY, CDR2 SVGAGI. V dropped 6 bases and J dropped 6 bases, with 15 bases sitting between them. The CDR3 bases are TGTGCCAGCAGAGACCAAGGGGTTTCCGAGCAGTACTTC. Protein product: CASRDQGVSEQYF.

In DNA, the CDR3 is TGTGCCAGCAGTTTACCCGGGGGTAAGCAGTTCTTC. Translation gives CASSLPGGKQFF. This sequence joins TRBV12-3 or TRBV12-4 and TRBJ2-1, with D tentatively TRBD2 (6 bases). This CDR3 region has 12 residues. Deletions cut 2 bases from V and 11 bases from J, with 10 bases between.

The gene calls are TRBV28 and TRBJ1-6, with D unclear. The germline CDR1 and CDR2 sequences are MDHEN and SYDVKM. The ends were cut back, 4 bases at V and 14 bases at J, with 18 bases in the middle. The CDR3 is 14 amino acids. As DNA, the CDR3 is TGTGCCAGCAGTTCAGATGGGTCTGGCGCGTCCCTCCACTTT. Translated: CASSSDGSGASLHF.

The J gene is TRBJ2-7, the V gene TRBV6-5; D not resolved. The CDR3 contains 15 residues. Germline CDR1 is MNHEY and CDR2 is SVGAGI. V lost 6 bases, J lost 1 base, and 16 bases lay in between. The CDR3 spells CASSLRPLGSYEQYF. CDR3 sequence (DNA): TGTGCCAGCAGCCTAAGACCCTTGGGATCCTACGAGCAGTACTTC.

The chain couples TRBV5-4 to TRBJ2-2; 8 bases map to TRBD1. The CDR3 loop spans 15 amino acids. With 4 bases clipped from V and 6 bases from J, the junction kept 8 bases outside the gene matches. CDR1 is SGHNT, CDR2 YYREEE, per germline (reference sequence). CDR3 in amino acids: CASSPRTGTAGELFF. The CDR3 DNA reads TGTGCCAGCAGCCCACGGACAGGGACCGCCGGGGAGCTGTTTTTT.

The rearrangement links TRBV6-5 to TRBJ1-4; D is ambiguous. The CDR3 has 13 residues. CDR1 is MNHEY, CDR2 SVGAGI, per germline. V shed 5 bases and J shed 11 bases, with 15 bases lying between them. The CDR3 protein is CASSRPFSEKLFF. The CDR3 nucleotides read TGTGCCAGCAGTCGGCCGTTTTCGGAGAAACTGTTTTTT.

This chain joins TRBV5-4 and TRBJ1-1; 12 positions agree with TRBD1. Trimming removed 4 bases from V and 0 bases from J; junction bases left unmatched: 10. The CDR3 totals 18 residues. Germline CDR1 is SGHNT and CDR2 is YYREEE (reference sequence). The CDR3 DNA is TGTGCCAGCAGCGACCCGGGACAGGGGGCTCAAATGAACACTGAAGCTTTCTTT. Translation: CASSDPGQGAQMNTEAFF.

This chain uses TRBV6-1 with TRBJ2-3, with TRBD2 matching 11 bases. J gave up 3 bases and V 3 bases, and 2 bases lay outside the gene matches. CDR3 length: 15 residues. Germline loops: CDR1 MNHNS, CDR2 SASEGT. The CDR3 reads CASSDPSGGTDTQYF. The CDR3 nucleotides read TGTGCCAGCAGTGACCCTAGCGGGGGGACAGATACGCAGTATTTT.

The gene calls are TRBV19 and TRBJ2-4; D is unresolved. This CDR3 is 14 amino acids long. V was pared by 1 base and J by 6 bases, with 10 bases between. CDR1 is LNHDA, CDR2 SQIVND, per germline (reference sequence). The CDR3 region is CASSIGGAVNIQYF. CDR3 in DNA: TGTGCCAGTAGTATAGGCGGTGCGGTAAACATTCAGTACTTC. The full variable domain, with the rest looked up from reference TRBV19 and TRBJ2-4, is DGGITQSPKYLFRKEGQNVTLSCEQNLNHDAMYWYRQDPGQGLRLIYYSQIVNDFQKGDIAEGYSVSREKKESFPLTVTSAQKNPTAFYLCASSIGGAVNIQYFGAGTRLSVL.

The chain couples TRBV18 to TRBJ2-3; D ambiguous. With 0 bases removed from V and 5 bases from J, the gap between germline ends came to 6 bases. The CDR3 length is 13 residues. Germline assignment: CDR1 KGHSH and CDR2 LQKENI. The CDR3 loop is CASSPPSIDTQYF. CDR3 DNA sequence: TGTGCCAGCTCACCACCCAGTATAGATACGCAGTATTTT.

The chain recombines TRBV28 with TRBJ1-5; possibly TRBD1 for D (5 bases). CDR3 length equals 16 residues. V lost 1 base and J lost 5, with 15 bases in between. Germline CDR1 reads MDHEN; CDR2 reads SYDVKM. In DNA, the CDR3 is TGTGCCAGCAGTTTATCGTCCCAGGGAGGGGATCAGCCCCAGCATTTT. Amino acid sequence: CASSLSSQGGDQPQHF. The whole variable domain, filled in from reference TRBV28 and TRBJ1-5, reads DVKVTQSSRYLVKRTGEKVFLECVQDMDHENMFWYRQDPGLGLRLIYFSYDVKMKEKGDIPEGYSVSREKKERFSLILESASTNQTSMYLCASSLSSQGGDQPQHFGDGTRLSIL.

The gene calls are TRBV30 and TRBJ2-5; 7 bases fit TRBD1. The CDR3 consists of 16 residues. In germline, CDR1 is GTSNPN, CDR2 SVGIG (reference sequence). The ends lost 1 base at V and 2 bases at J; junction bases unmatched: 10. The CDR3 DNA reads as TGTGCCTGGAGTGGGTTGACAGGGACGCATCAAGAGACCCAGTACTTC. Residues: CAWSGLTGTHQETQYF.

In DNA, the CDR3 is TGTGCCATCAGTGGCCGGGACAGGTATAATTCACCCCTCCACTTT. Its protein product is CAISGRDRYNSPLHF. The chain is built from TRBV10-3 and TRBJ1-6; 8 positions agree with TRBD1. CDR1 and CDR2 (germline): ENHRY, SYGVKD. This CDR3 spans 15 amino acids. The V and J ends lost 4 bases and 4 bases, in that order; junction bases with no gene match: 3.

The V and J genes are TRBV7-2 and TRBJ2-5, with 8 bases identical to TRBD2. V trimming: 6 bases; J trimming: 5 bases; junction bases outside the gene matches: 5. The CDR3 loop spans 13 amino acids. From germline, CDR1 is SGHTA and CDR2 FQGNSA. This CDR3 is CASSSSGGETQYF. The CDR3 nucleotides are TGTGCCAGCAGTTCAAGCGGGGGTGAGACCCAGTACTTC. Using reference TRBV7-2 and TRBJ2-5 for the parts outside the CDR3, the full variable domain is GAGVSQSPSNKVTEKGKDVELRCDPISGHTALYWYRQSLGQGLEFLIYFQGNSAPDKSGLPSDRFSAERTGGSVSTLTIQRTQQEDSAVYLCASSSSGGETQYFGPGTRLLVL.

The V and J genes are TRBV4-3 and TRBJ1-1; weak D call: TRBD1 (6 bases). The V gene lost 0 bases and the J gene lost 0 bases, with 8 bases spanning the gap. Germline V CDR1 and CDR2: LGHNA, YSLEER. The CDR3 is 15 residues long. The CDR3, as DNA: TGCGCCAGCAGCCAAGACGGACAGATGAACACTGAAGCTTTCTTT. This gives the protein CASSQDGQMNTEAFF.

This chain joins TRBV6-5 and TRBJ2-5, with D possibly being TRBD2 (6 bases). The CDR3 consists of 15 residues. CDR1 is MNHEY and CDR2 is SVGAGI in the germline V gene. V lost 0 bases to trimming and J lost 5 bases, with 13 bases between them. The CDR3 bases are TGTGCCAGCAGTTACTCGATGGGGGGACGGGAGACCCAGTACTTC. This sequence encodes CASSYSMGGRETQYF.

The DNA of the CDR3 is TGTGCCAGCAGCGTAGCCGGACAGGGATCCTATGAAAAACTGTTTTTT. Amino acids: CASSVAGQGSYEKLFF. V usage is TRBV9 and J usage is TRBJ1-4, with TRBD1 matching over 8 bases. Germline loops: CDR1 SGDLS, CDR2 YYNGEE. This CDR3 has 16 residues. The junction had 7 bases not matched to a gene; V was cut back by 0 bases and J by 6 bases.

This chain joins TRBV5-1 and TRBJ1-4, with D possibly being TRBD1 (6 bases). Germline CDR1 SGHRS, CDR2 YFSETQ. V was trimmed by 0 bases and J by 7 bases, leaving 13 bases between them. CDR3 size: 15 residues. The CDR3 loop reads CASSLAKQGGEKLFF. CDR3 nucleotide sequence: TGCGCCAGCAGCTTGGCCAAACAGGGTGGTGAAAAACTGTTTTTT.